Listed here are 11 T cell receptor beta chains from one sample, sequenced in a study of CXCR3-negative and CXCR3-positive naive CD8 T cells (dated by TCRdb to between 2019 and 2020). Sequencing was carried out with a NextSeq 550. The Human TCR Profiling Kit (MiLaboratory) was used to prepare UMI-labeled 5' RACE TRB cDNA libraries. Following reprocessing of the reads by TCRdb, the data hold one row per CDR3 protein sequence and no DNA is available. The sample's clone listing holds approximately 83,000 distinct CDR3 sequences. Jointly, the top ten make up around 1.7% of the sample. Sample: naive CXCR3- CD8+ T cells from blood. The cell subset or site label of this sample denotes: CD45RO-CCR7+CD27+CD95- naive CD8+ T cells lacking CXCR3 (TNR3-). These receptors were obtained from a human donor in good health. Some clones in this sample may be carry-over from other donors' samples.

This chain links TRBV7-2 with TRBJ2-5; TCRdb reports TRBD1, a call that lacks DNA to check it against. This CDR3 has 13 residues. Germline V lookup: CDR1 SGHTA, CDR2 FQGNSA. CDR3 sequence: CATRQTGEETQYF.

CDR3 residues: CASSYSGVEQYF. The rearrangement uses TRBV6-2 or TRBV6-3 and TRBJ2-7. The CDR3 is 12 residues long. The germline gives CDR1 MNHEY, CDR2 SVGEGT.

The chain links TRBV28 to TRBJ2-7; TCRdb's assignment of TRBD1 cannot be checked, as there is no DNA. CDR1 MDHEN and CDR2 SYDVKM come from the germline V gene. This CDR3 has 12 residues. The chain's CDR3 is CASSSGFYEQYF. The full variable domain, in which reference TRBV28 and TRBJ2-7 provide the parts outside the CDR3, is DVKVTQSSRYLVKRTGEKVFLECVQDMDHENMFWYRQDPGLGLRLIYFSYDVKMKEKGDIPEGYSVSREKKERFSLILESASTNQTSMYLCASSSGFYEQYFGPGTRLTVT.

The chain combines TRBV19 with TRBJ1-1; TCRdb proposes TRBD1, but this gene call is untestable without DNA. The CDR3 length is 14 residues. The V gene's germline CDR1 is LNHDA and CDR2 SQIVND (reference sequence). CDR3: CASSIPGWNTEAFF. Using reference TRBV19 and TRBJ1-1 for the parts outside the CDR3, the full variable domain is DGGITQSPKYLFRKEGQNVTLSCEQNLNHDAMYWYRQDPGQGLRLIYYSQIVNDFQKGDIAEGYSVSREKKESFPLTVTSAQKNPTAFYLCASSIPGWNTEAFFGQGTRLTVV.

The chain carries TRBV28 and TRBJ2-5; TCRdb names TRBD2, which stays unverified in the absence of DNA. This CDR3 contains 18 residues. From germline, CDR1 is MDHEN and CDR2 SYDVKM. CDR3 amino acids: CASSLVAGGEISEETQYF.

This rearrangement joins TRBV5-6 to TRBJ2-7; TCRdb reports TRBD1, a call that lacks DNA to check it against. Germline V gene sequence: CDR1 SGHDT, CDR2 YYEEEE. The CDR3 sequence is 15 residues long. CDR3 residues: CASSSSGTGSYEQYF.

CDR3 region: CASRRLAGPYNEQFF. This chain connects TRBV7-9 to TRBJ2-1; the TCRdb D gene call, TRBD2, has no DNA to confirm it. The V gene's germline CDR1 is SEHNR and CDR2 FQNEAQ (reference sequence). There are 15 residues in the CDR3.

The V gene is TRBV28, the J gene TRBJ2-1; lacking DNA, the TRBD2 call made by TCRdb goes unchecked. The CDR3 is 17 amino acids. Germline-derived CDR1 and CDR2 are MDHEN and SYDVKM. The CDR3 here is CASSLNGLAGGYNEQFF.

This chain joins TRBV20-1 and TRBJ2-7; the D call from TCRdb, TRBD2, cannot be confirmed without DNA. This CDR3 is 16 amino acids long. CDR1 and CDR2 (germline): DFQATT, SNEGSKA (reference sequence). The CDR3: CSARVPGLAVSYEQYF.

This chain connects TRBV7-2 to TRBJ1-2. CDR1 is SGHTA, CDR2 FQGNSA, per germline. This CDR3 has 14 amino acids. This CDR3 is CASSLEAESYGYTF.

This chain links TRBV7-9 with TRBJ2-2; absent DNA, TCRdb's TRBD1 call cannot be checked. Germline loops: CDR1 SEHNR, CDR2 FQNEAQ (reference sequence). The CDR3 runs 14 residues. The CDR3 loop reads CANSGVVDTGELFF.